Following are 3 T cell receptor beta chains from one sample sequenced in a study of cytomegalovirus exposure and HLA in healthy donors. Primers for the PCR totalled 60 Vbeta and 13 Jbeta. Produced via immunoSEQ multiplex PCR; TCRdb's table is partial and in-frame only. The sample includes roughly 200,000 clones, around 80% of them seen just once. Sequencing input: PBMCs. These receptors were taken from a man between 40 and 49 years old in good health and CMV-seronegative.

This chain links TRBV7-2 with TRBJ1-6; 8 bases map to TRBD1. Germline V gene data show CDR1 as SGHTA and CDR2 as FQGNSA. The J segment lost 7 bases and the V segment lost 5 bases, leaving 4 bases of the junction unmatched. This CDR3 has 14 amino acids. The CDR3: CASSPQGANSPLHF. In DNA, the CDR3 is TGTGCCAGCAGCCCCCAGGGGGCCAATTCACCCCTCCACTTT.

This clone showed up just a few times. The chain recombines TRBV10-3 with TRBJ2-7; D is perhaps TRBD1 (5 bases). V dropped 10 bases and J dropped 0 bases, with 19 bases sitting between them. This CDR3 spans 15 amino acids. Germline loops: CDR1 ENHRY, CDR2 SYGVKD. The CDR3 bases are TGTGCCACCGCGCCTAGGGGCAGCGACTCCTACGAGCAGTACTTC. Its protein is CATAPRGSDSYEQYF.

V usage is TRBV7-6 and J usage is TRBJ2-3, with TRBD2 identical over 9 bases. V dropped 5 bases and J dropped 0; count of bases not matched to a gene: 15. The CDR3 is made up of 19 amino acids. CDR1 is SGHVS and CDR2 is FNYEAQ in the germline V gene. CDR3 bases: TGTGCCAGCAGCCCCCGGTGGGCGGGAGGGCCTCCGAGCACAGATACGCAGTATTTT. The encoded protein is CASSPRWAGGPPSTDTQYF.